This T cell receptor beta chain was captured by sequencing in a study of graft-versus-host responses after intestinal transplantation. Overall study: The transplants performed in recipients were multivisceral, liver-intestinal, or isolated intestinal. Each recipient received anti-thymocyte globulin induction, then tacrolimus and steroids for about three years. Study-level results: GvH clone levels peaked in circulation, and this peak was associated with early post-transplant HvG declines. High graft-versus-host to host-versus-graft clonal ratios were seen in allografts of patients with graft-donor T cell macrochimerism.

TCRdb keeps only in-frame clones here, not all; method: immunoSEQ multiplex PCR. The profile shows tens of thousands of clones, 70% to 90% of them singletons. Germline V gene data show CDR1 as GTSNPN and CDR2 as SVGIG (reference sequence). The CDR3 extends over 13 amino acids. V lost 7 bases, J lost 4 bases, and 9 bases stayed unmatched. A note on this clone: Its antigen is currently unknown.

The V and J genes are TRBV30 and TRBJ1-2, with TRBD1 matching 7 bases. The TCR was taken from a human donor who was the organ donor for an intestinal transplant. The sample here was unstimulated CD4+ T cells sorted from spleen or lymph node cells, taken before transplant. The CDR3 spells CASTAGTVYGYTF. The CDR3 nucleotides are TGTGCCTCGACCGCCGGGACAGTCTATGGCTACACCTTC.